The 27 T cell receptor beta chains given below trace back to one sample, sequenced in a study of T cell responses to AZD1222 COVID-19 vaccine. The repertoire was sequenced with immunoSEQ multiplex PCR; TCRdb's copy has only in-frame clones and lacks some. The sample holds about 200,000 clones, around 93% seen once. The source was peripheral blood, collected 28 days after the second AZD1222 dose. The receptors shown here come from an adult who received the AZD1222 COVID-19 vaccine.

The genes are TRBV3-1 (or the pseudogene TRBV3-2) and TRBJ1-2; D gene uncertain. Trimming took off 3 bases at V and 2 bases at J, with 4 bases between the two ends. The CDR3 is 12 amino acids. Germline CDR1 is LGHDT and CDR2 is YNNKEL (reference sequence). The CDR3: CASSQVNYGYTF. CDR3 sequence (DNA): TGTGCCAGCAGCCAGGTAAACTATGGCTACACCTTC.

The chain links TRBV11-2 to TRBJ2-1; the match to TRBD2 covers 7 bases. J was trimmed by 4 bases and V by 5 bases; bases with no gene match: 14. The CDR3 is made up of 17 amino acids. Germline V gives CDR1 SGHAT, CDR2 FQNNGV. Here the CDR3 DNA reads TGTGCCAGCAGCCCCCGACCCGGAGCGGGGCCTTACAATGAGCAGTTCTTC. Its translation: CASSPRPGAGPYNEQFF.

This chain uses TRBV9 with TRBJ2-1, with 7 bases matching TRBD1. V dropped 0 bases and J dropped 6; count of bases not matched to a gene: 6. CDR3 length equals 15 residues. Per the germline V gene, CDR1 is SGDLS and CDR2 is YYNGEE. As DNA, the CDR3 is TGTGCCAGCAGCGTAGACAGGGGAAGGTTCAATGAGCAGTTCTTC. Translating gives CASSVDRGRFNEQFF.

This clone occurred a few times. The V call is TRBV6-5, the J call TRBJ2-7; tentatively, D is TRBD2 (5 bases). V dropped 0 bases and J dropped 0 bases, with 9 bases sitting between them. CDR1 and CDR2 (germline): MNHEY, SVGAGI. The CDR3 extends over 15 amino acids. The CDR3 loop is CASSYSALGSYEQYF. The CDR3, as DNA: TGTGCCAGCAGTTACTCTGCACTAGGCTCCTACGAGCAGTACTTC.

This clone was observed a single time. CDR3 sequence (DNA): TGTGCCAGCAGTGACCCCTCAACTAATGAAAAACTGTTTTTT. Translating gives CASSDPSTNEKLFF. This chain uses TRBV6-1 with TRBJ1-4, with D unresolved. Germline CDR1 is MNHNS and CDR2 is SASEGT. V was clipped by 3 bases and J by 0 bases, with 5 bases between them. The CDR3 is 14 residues long.

The genes are TRBV7-6 and TRBJ2-5; D ambiguous. Per the germline V gene, CDR1 is SGHVS and CDR2 is FNYEAQ. Between the trimmed V and J ends, which lost 4 bases and 2 bases, there was a span of 17 bases. The CDR3 has 16 amino acids. The CDR3 coding sequence is TGTGCCAGCAGCTCCCCCGGCGGCACAACACAAGAGACCCAGTACTTC. Protein product: CASSSPGGTTQETQYF.

The chain combines TRBV6-4 with TRBJ1-5; 10 bases match TRBD1. The CDR3 contains 19 residues. Germline V gives CDR1 MRHNA, CDR2 SNTAGT. Trimming removed 2 bases from V and 7 bases from J; junction bases left unmatched: 17. CDR3 sequence reads: CASSDHDVGLDRGFQPQHF. The CDR3 DNA follows: TGTGCCAGCAGTGACCATGATGTCGGATTGGACAGGGGGTTCCAGCCCCAGCATTTT.

The genes are TRBV5-1 and TRBJ1-1, with TRBD1 matching over 8 bases. This CDR3 contains 16 residues. Germline V gives CDR1 SGHRS, CDR2 YFSETQ. The V and J ends lost 4 bases and 2 bases, in that order; junction bases with no gene match: 10. The CDR3, as DNA: TGCGCCAGCAGCGGGCAGGGGGCGCATCTTAACACTGAAGCTTTCTTT. Its translation: CASSGQGAHLNTEAFF.

J is TRBJ1-2 and V is TRBV7-2; possibly TRBD1 for D (5 bases). The CDR3 runs to 15 residues. Trimming shortened V by 1 base and J by 4 bases, and 13 bases separated the two germline ends. CDR1 is SGHTA, CDR2 FQGNSA, per germline. CDR3 sequence reads: CASSLGGQGSYGYTF. The CDR3 DNA follows: TGTGCCAGCAGCTTAGGTGGGCAGGGATCCTATGGCTACACCTTC.

This clone appeared a few times. This chain joins TRBV24-1 and TRBJ1-1; TRBD1 might be the D (5 bases). CDR1 is KGHDR, CDR2 SFDVKD, per germline. The CDR3 runs to 12 residues. V was clipped by 6 bases and J by 8 bases, with 12 bases between them. CDR3 region: CATSTGTQEAFF. The CDR3 DNA reads TGTGCCACCAGTACGGGGACCCAAGAAGCTTTCTTT.

The chain couples TRBV25-1 to TRBJ1-5, with D uncertain. The V end lost 3 bases, the J end lost 3 bases, and 6 bases lay between the germline ends. Germline values: CDR1 MGHDK, CDR2 SYGVNS. This CDR3 contains 13 residues. The CDR3 spells CASSEDFNQPQHF. The CDR3 region has the DNA TGTGCCAGCAGTGAGGACTTCAATCAGCCCCAGCATTTT.

The V gene is TRBV9, the J gene TRBJ1-3; 9 nucleotides match TRBD1. In germline, CDR1 is SGDLS, CDR2 YYNGEE. V was clipped by 6 bases and J by 2 bases; unmatched bases: 3. This CDR3 comprises 14 residues. CDR3 DNA: TGTGCCAGCACGGGGACAGGGACTGGAAACACCATATATTTT. Protein product: CASTGTGTGNTIYF.

The chain joins TRBV11-2 to TRBJ2-7; no clear D. The V end lost 7 bases, the J end lost 4 bases, and 23 bases lay between the germline ends. The CDR3 length is 16 residues. Germline CDR1 is SGHAT and CDR2 is FQNNGV. The CDR3 nucleotides read TGTGCCAGCAACACCGACGGTAACCAGATTCGATACGAGCAGTACTTC. This encodes CASNTDGNQIRYEQYF.

The V and J genes are TRBV3-1 (or the pseudogene TRBV3-2) and TRBJ1-5; D gene ambiguous. From germline, CDR1 is LGHDT and CDR2 YNNKEL (reference sequence). The V gene lost 5 bases and the J gene lost 2 bases, with 13 bases spanning the gap. The CDR3 totals 15 residues. Here the CDR3 reads CASSTAVGGNQPQHF. In nucleotides, the CDR3 is TGTGCCAGCAGCACGGCGGTCGGAGGCAATCAGCCCCAGCATTTT.

In its sample, this clone was seen once. The chain employs TRBV7-9 and TRBJ2-5; the D gene is possibly TRBD1 (6 bases). CDR3 length: 15 amino acids. The V and J ends lost 2 bases and 2 bases respectively, with 12 bases between them. Germline CDR1 SEHNR, CDR2 FQNEAQ (reference sequence). CDR3 nucleotides: TGTGCCAGCAGCTTAAGTTTAGGACAGCAAGAGACCCAGTACTTC. It yields the protein CASSLSLGQQETQYF.

The V call is TRBV12-3 or TRBV12-4, the J call TRBJ1-2, with D unresolved. The CDR3 sequence is 11 residues long. Trimming shortened V by 5 bases and J by 5 bases, and 6 bases separated the two germline ends. The CDR3 region is CASSRQYGYTF. In DNA, the CDR3 is TGTGCCAGCAGTCGTCAATATGGCTACACCTTC.

The gene calls are TRBV19 and TRBJ2-1; TRBD1 aligns across 8 bases. CDR1 LNHDA and CDR2 SQIVND come from the germline V gene (reference sequence). V shed 5 bases, J shed 7 bases, and the junction held 13 bases outside the gene matches. The length of the CDR3 is 16 residues. CDR3 sequence reads: CASSPYPGRQGNEQFF. CDR3 in DNA: TGTGCCAGTAGTCCATACCCCGGCCGACAGGGGAATGAGCAGTTCTTC.

The V gene is TRBV19, the J gene TRBJ1-1; 9 nucleotides align to TRBD1. CDR1 and CDR2 from the germline V gene are LNHDA and SQIVND (reference sequence). The length of the CDR3 is 15 residues. Losses at the gene ends were 5 bases for V and 1 base for J; bases not matched to a gene: 5. This CDR3 reads CASSPQTGGNTEAFF. The CDR3 DNA sequence: TGTGCCAGTAGTCCCCAGACAGGGGGGAACACTGAAGCTTTCTTT.

The V call is TRBV3-1 (or the pseudogene TRBV3-2), the J call TRBJ1-3, with D unresolved. The ends were cut back, 3 bases at V and 0 bases at J, with 6 bases in the middle. Looked up from germline, CDR1 is LGHDT and CDR2 is YNNKEL (reference sequence). The CDR3 extends over 14 amino acids. This chain's CDR3 is CASSQGFSGNTIYF. DNA for the CDR3: TGTGCCAGCAGCCAGGGGTTCTCTGGAAACACCATATATTTT.

The chain links TRBV30 to TRBJ2-7, with D maybe TRBD1 (6 bases). Deletions cut 1 base from V and 3 bases from J, with 7 bases between. The CDR3 covers 12 residues. Germline CDR1 GTSNPN, CDR2 SVGIG (reference sequence). The chain's CDR3 is CAWSGTVYEQYF. The DNA of the CDR3 is TGTGCCTGGAGTGGGACAGTCTACGAGCAGTACTTC. The full variable domain, in which reference TRBV30 and TRBJ2-7 provide the parts outside the CDR3, is SQTIHQWPATLVQPVGSPLSLECTVEGTSNPNLYWYRQAAGRGLQLLFYSVGIGQISSEVPQNLSASRPQDRQFILSSKKLLLSDSGFYLCAWSGTVYEQYFGPGTRLTVT.

The genes are TRBV19 and TRBJ1-5, with TRBD1 matching over 7 bases. With 8 bases clipped from V and 7 bases from J, the junction kept 8 bases outside the gene matches. This CDR3 is built from 13 residues. Germline V gene data show CDR1 as LNHDA and CDR2 as SQIVND (reference sequence). DNA for the CDR3: TGTGCCAGTGAGGGGCAGGGGGGACAGCCCCAGCATTTT. Amino acid sequence: CASEGQGGQPQHF. Full variable domain (remainder filled in from reference TRBV19 and TRBJ1-5): DGGITQSPKYLFRKEGQNVTLSCEQNLNHDAMYWYRQDPGQGLRLIYYSQIVNDFQKGDIAEGYSVSREKKESFPLTVTSAQKNPTAFYLCASEGQGGQPQHFGDGTRLSIL.

The chain recombines TRBV11-1 with TRBJ1-1; no reliable D call. This CDR3 has 15 amino acids. CDR1 is SGHAT and CDR2 is FQDESV in the germline V gene (reference sequence). The V end lost 5 bases, the J end lost 1 base, and 14 bases lay between the germline ends. This CDR3 is CASSPTTQGNTEAFF. CDR3 nucleotide sequence: TGTGCCAGCAGCCCTACAACCCAAGGGAACACTGAAGCTTTCTTT. The variable domain in full, with the rest retrieved from reference TRBV11-1 and TRBJ1-1, is EAEVAQSPRYKITEKSQAVAFWCDPISGHATLYWYRQILGQGPELLVQFQDESVVDDSQLPKDRFSAERLKGVDSTLKIQPAELGDSAMYLCASSPTTQGNTEAFFGQGTRLTVV.

This clone has only one observation. CDR3 sequence reads: CASSIYYAQLNQPQHF. As DNA, the CDR3 is TGTGCCAGTAGTATCTACTATGCCCAGCTTAATCAGCCCCAGCATTTT. The chain couples TRBV19 to TRBJ1-5; D gene unclear. Germline V gives CDR1 LNHDA, CDR2 SQIVND (reference sequence). The CDR3 spans 16 residues. The V and J ends lost 3 bases and 4 bases respectively, with 16 bases between them.

This clone occurred once. The gene calls are TRBV14 and TRBJ2-2; D ambiguous. V lost 1 base to trimming and J lost 1 base, with 4 bases between them. Germline CDR1 SGHDN, CDR2 FVKESK. The length of the CDR3 is 14 residues. CDR3 DNA: TGTGCCAGCAGCCAAGTTCGGAACACCGGGGAGCTGTTTTTT. Amino acid sequence: CASSQVRNTGELFF.

This clone appeared a single time. The genes are TRBV4-1 and TRBJ1-3; D gene uncertain. This CDR3 region has 13 residues. V shed 7 bases and J shed 0 bases, with 7 bases lying between them. Germline loops: CDR1 MGHRA, CDR2 YSYEKL. CDR3 residues: CASKLNSGNTIYF. Written as DNA, the CDR3 is TGCGCCAGCAAGCTGAACTCTGGAAACACCATATATTTT.

The chain has TRBV5-3 and TRBJ2-7; D gene ambiguous. TRBV5-3 is given ORF status, its function remaining uncertain. There are 12 residues in the CDR3. The V and J ends lost 1 base and 7 bases respectively, with 9 bases between them. The CDR3 region has the DNA TGTGCCAGAAGCTTGATTAGAAGGGAGCAGTACTTC. As protein: CARSLIRREQYF.

In the case of this clone: The germline gene is not matched at one end of the junction; a read error may be the cause. V usage is TRBV6-1 and J usage is TRBJ1-2, with 10 bases lining up with TRBD1. Germline CDR1 is MNHNS and CDR2 is SASEGT. This CDR3 has 12 residues. The CDR3: CASSEPLTGGDF. CDR3 DNA: TGTGCCAGCAGTGAACCCTTGACAGGGGGCGACTTC.